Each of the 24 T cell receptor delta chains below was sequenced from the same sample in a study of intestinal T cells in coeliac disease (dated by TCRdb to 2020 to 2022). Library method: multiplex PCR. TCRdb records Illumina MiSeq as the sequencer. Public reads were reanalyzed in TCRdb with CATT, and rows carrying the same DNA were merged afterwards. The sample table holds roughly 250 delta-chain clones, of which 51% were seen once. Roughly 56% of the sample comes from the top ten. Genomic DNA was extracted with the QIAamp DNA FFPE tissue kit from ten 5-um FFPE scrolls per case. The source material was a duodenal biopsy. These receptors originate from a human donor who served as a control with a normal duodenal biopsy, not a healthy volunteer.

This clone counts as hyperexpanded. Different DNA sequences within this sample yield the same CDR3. The CDR3 DNA follows: TGTGCTCTTGGGGAGTTTCCTCCAGGTGGGGTCACCGATAAACTCATCTTT. Its translation is CALGEFPPGGVTDKLIF. The chain uses TRDV1 and TRDJ1; tentatively, D is TRDD2 or TRDD3 (5 bases each). This CDR3 region has 17 residues. The germline V and J ends were trimmed by 3 bases and 1 base, with 18 bases remaining between them. Germline CDR1 TSWWSYY, CDR2 QGS.

The CDR3 loop is CARVSPREGTMKHISIKTLFF. CDR3 nucleotides: TGTGCCCGCGTATCCCCCAGGGAAGGCACAATGAAACACATCAGTATAAAAACCCTCTTCTTC. No call exists for the J gene, whereas the V gene is TRDV2. The length of the CDR3 is 21 residues. In germline, CDR1 is GEAIGNYY, CDR2 EKD.

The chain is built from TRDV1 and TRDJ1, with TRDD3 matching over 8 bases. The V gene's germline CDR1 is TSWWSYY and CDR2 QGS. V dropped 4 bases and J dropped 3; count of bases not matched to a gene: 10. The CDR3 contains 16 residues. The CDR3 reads CALGVLVGDDADKLIF. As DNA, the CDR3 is TGTGCTCTTGGGGTCCTAGTGGGGGATGACGCCGATAAACTCATCTTT.

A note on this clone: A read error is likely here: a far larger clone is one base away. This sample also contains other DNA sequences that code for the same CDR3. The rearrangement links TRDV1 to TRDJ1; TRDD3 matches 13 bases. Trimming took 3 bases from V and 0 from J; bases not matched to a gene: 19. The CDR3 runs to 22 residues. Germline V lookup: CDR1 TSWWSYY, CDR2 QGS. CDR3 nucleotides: TGTGCTCTTGGGGAGCTAGCTCCGTATAACTGGGGGATACGGACGTACACCGATAAACTCATCTTT. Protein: CALGELAPYNWGIRTYTDKLIF.

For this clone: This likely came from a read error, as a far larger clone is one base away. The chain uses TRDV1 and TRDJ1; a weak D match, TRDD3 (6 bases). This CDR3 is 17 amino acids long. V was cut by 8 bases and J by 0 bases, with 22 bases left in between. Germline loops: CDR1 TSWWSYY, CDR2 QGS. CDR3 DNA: TGTGCTCTTAGCCCAAACGTGGGGGGACTGGACACCGATAAACTCATCTTT. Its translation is CALSPNVGGLDTDKLIF.

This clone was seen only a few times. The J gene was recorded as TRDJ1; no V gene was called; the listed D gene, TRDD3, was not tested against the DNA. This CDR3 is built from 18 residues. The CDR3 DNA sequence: TGTGCTTCATTGTGCCTTCCCGTGGTTGGGGGATACACCGATAAACTCATCTTT. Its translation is CASLCLPVVGGYTDKLIF.

CDR3 protein: CASPTLLGDTRGGNYSWDTRQMFF. The CDR3 DNA reads TGTGCCTCCCCAACTCTACTGGGGGATACGCGGGGGGGGAACTACTCCTGGGACACCCGACAGATGTTTTTC. The called J gene is TRDJ3, whereas the V gene has no call; TRDD3, the D gene given by the table, was not confirmed from the DNA. The length of the CDR3 is 24 residues.

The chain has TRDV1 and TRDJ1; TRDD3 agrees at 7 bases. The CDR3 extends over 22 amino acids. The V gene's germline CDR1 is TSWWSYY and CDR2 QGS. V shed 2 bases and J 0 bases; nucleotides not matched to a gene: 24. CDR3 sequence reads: CALGESLDWRIRDIGYTDKLIF. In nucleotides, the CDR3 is TGTGCTCTTGGGGAATCACTCGACTGGAGGATACGTGACATAGGGTACACCGATAAACTCATCTTT.

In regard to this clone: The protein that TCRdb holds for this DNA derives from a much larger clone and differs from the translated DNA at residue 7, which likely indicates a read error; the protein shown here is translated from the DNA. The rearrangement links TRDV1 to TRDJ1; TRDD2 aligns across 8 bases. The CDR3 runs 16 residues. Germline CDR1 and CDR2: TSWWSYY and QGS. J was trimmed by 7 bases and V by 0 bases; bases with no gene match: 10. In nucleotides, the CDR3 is TGTGCTCTTGGGGAACTTACCGGCCTTCCTAAGTTTAAACTCATCTTT. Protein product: CALGELTGLPKFKLIF.

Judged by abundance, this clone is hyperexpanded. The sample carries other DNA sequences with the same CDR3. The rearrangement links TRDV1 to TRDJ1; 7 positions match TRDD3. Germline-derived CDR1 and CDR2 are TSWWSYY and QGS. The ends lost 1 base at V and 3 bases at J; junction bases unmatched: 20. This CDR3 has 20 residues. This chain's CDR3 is CALGERLAGGVRLIPDKLIF. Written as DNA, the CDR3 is TGTGCTCTTGGGGAACGGCTGGCTGGGGGGGTTCGCCTCATTCCCGATAAACTCATCTTT.

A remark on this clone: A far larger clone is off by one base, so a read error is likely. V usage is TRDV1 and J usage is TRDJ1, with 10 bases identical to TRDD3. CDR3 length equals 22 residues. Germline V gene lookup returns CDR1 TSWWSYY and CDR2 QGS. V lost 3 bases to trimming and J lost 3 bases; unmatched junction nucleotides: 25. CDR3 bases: TGTGCTCTTGGGGAGCCTCCTTATTTCGTACAGGTACTGGGGGATGACGCCGATAAACTCATCTTT. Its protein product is CALGEPPYFVQVLGDDADKLIF.

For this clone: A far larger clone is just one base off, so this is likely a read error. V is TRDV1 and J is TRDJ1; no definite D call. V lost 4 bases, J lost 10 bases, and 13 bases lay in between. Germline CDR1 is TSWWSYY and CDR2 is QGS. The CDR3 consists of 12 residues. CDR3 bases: TGTGCTCTTGGGGCCCCCCATTATAGACTCATCTTT. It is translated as CALGAPHYRLIF.

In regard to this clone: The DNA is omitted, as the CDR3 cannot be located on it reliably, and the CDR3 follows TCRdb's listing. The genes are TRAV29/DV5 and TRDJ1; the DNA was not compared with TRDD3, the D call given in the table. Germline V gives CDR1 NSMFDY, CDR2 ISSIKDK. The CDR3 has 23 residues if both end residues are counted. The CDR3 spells CSVLLCSKRYGLWGIRVTDKLIF.

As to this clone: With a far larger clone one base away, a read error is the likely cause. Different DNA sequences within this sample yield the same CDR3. As DNA, the CDR3 is TGTGCTCTTGGGGAACGGCCTACGGGCGGGATCTTCCCGTTCACCGATAAACTCATCTTT. It yields the protein CALGERPTGGIFPFTDKLIF. The gene calls are TRDV1 and TRDJ1; either TRDD2 or TRDD3 may supply D (5 bases each). Germline V gives CDR1 TSWWSYY, CDR2 QGS. V lost 1 base and J lost 1, with 25 bases in between. The CDR3 has 20 amino acids.

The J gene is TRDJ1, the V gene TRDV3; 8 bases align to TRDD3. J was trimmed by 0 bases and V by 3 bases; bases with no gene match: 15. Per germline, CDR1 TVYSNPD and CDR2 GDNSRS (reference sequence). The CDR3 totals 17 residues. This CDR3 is CAFLHPYWGVHTDKLIF. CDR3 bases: TGTGCCTTCCTCCACCCGTACTGGGGGGTACACACCGATAAACTCATCTTT. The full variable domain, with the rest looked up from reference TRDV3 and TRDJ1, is CDKVTQSSPDQTVASGSEVVLLCTYDTVYSNPDLFWYRIRPDYSFQFVFYGDNSRSEGADFTQGRFSVKHILTQKAFHLVISPVRTEDSATYYCAFLHPYWGVHTDKLIFGKGTRVTVEP.

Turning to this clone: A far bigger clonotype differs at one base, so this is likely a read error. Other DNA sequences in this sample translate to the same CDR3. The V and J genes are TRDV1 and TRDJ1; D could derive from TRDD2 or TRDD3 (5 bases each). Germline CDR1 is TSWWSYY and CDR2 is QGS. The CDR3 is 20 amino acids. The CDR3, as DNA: TGTGCCCTTGGGGAACGGCCTACGGGCGGGATTTTCCCGTTCACCGATAAACTCATCTTT. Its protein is CALGERPTGGIFPFTDKLIF.

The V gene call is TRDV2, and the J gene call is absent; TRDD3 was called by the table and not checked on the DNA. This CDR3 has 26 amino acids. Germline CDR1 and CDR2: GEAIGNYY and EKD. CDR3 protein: CACDKVLGDTHSATKPTETCTKTLFF. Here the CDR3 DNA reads TGTGCCTGTGACAAGGTACTGGGGGATACGCACAGTGCTACAAAACCTACAGAGACCTGTACAAAAACCCTCTTCTTC.

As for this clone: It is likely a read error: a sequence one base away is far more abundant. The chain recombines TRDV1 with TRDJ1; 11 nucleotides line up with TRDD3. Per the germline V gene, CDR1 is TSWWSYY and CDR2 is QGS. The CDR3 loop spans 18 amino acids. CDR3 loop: CALGELSWGWGIPDILIF. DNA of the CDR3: TGTGCTCTTGGGGAACTTTCATGGGGCTGGGGGATACCCGATATACTCATCTTT.

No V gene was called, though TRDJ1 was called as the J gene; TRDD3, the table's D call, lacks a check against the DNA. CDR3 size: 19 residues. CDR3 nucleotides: TGTGCTTCATTGTGCCTTCCTAACCTTACTGGAGGATACACCGATAAACTCATCTTT. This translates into CASLCLPNLTGGYTDKLIF.

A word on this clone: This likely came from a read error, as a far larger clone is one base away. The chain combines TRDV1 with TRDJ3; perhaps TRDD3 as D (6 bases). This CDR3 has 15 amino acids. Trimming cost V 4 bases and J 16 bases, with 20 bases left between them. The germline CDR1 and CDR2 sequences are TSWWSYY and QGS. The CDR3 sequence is CALGGNSLTGPQMFF. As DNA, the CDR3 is TGTGCTCTTGGGGGCAACTCTTTGACTGGGCCCCAGATGTTTTTC.

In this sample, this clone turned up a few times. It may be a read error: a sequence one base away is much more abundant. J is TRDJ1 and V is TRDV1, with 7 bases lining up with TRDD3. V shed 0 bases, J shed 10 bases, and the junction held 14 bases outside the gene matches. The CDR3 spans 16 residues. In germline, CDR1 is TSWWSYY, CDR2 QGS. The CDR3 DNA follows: TGTGCTCTTGGGGAACTAGTTCATTCGGGGATAAGCCGACTCATCTTT. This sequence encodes CALGELVHSGISRLIF.

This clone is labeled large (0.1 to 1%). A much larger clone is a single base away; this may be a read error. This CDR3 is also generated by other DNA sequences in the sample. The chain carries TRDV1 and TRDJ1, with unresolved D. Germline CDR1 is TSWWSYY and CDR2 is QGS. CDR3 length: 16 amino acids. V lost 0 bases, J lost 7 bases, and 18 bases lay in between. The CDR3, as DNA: TGTGCTCTTGGGGAACTTCCCGGCCTCCCTAAGTTTAAACTCATCTTT. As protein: CALGELPGLPKFKLIF.

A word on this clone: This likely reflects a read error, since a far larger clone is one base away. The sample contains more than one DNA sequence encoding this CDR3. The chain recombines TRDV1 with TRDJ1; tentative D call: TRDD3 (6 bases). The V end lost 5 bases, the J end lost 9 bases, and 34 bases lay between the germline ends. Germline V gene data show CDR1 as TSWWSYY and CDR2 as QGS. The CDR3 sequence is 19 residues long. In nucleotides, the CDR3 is TGTGCTCTTGGGTCCGCCCCCGGCCTCCCTAAAGGTACTGGGTTTGAACTCATCTTT. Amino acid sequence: CALGSAPGLPKGTGFELIF.

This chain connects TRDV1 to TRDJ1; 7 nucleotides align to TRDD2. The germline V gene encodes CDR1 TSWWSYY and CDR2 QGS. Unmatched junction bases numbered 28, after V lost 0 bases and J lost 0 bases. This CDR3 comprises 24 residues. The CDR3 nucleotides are TGTGCTCTTGGGGAACTTCGAAGTGATCTTCCTAACAACCTTACTGGAGGATACACCGATAAACTCATCTTT. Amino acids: CALGELRSDLPNNLTGGYTDKLIF.